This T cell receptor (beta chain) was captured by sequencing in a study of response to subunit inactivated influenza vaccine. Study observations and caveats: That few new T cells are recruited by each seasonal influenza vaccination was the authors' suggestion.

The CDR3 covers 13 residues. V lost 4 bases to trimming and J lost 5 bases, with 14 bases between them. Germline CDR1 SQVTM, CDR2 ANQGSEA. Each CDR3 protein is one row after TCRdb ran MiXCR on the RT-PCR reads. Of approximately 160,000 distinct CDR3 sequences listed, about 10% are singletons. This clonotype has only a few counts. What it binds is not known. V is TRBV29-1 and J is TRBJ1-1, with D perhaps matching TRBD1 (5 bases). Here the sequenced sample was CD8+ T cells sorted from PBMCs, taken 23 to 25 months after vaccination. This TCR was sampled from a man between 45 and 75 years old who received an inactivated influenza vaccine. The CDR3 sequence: CSVVLGGWTEAFF. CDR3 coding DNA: TGCAGCGTTGTTTTGGGGGGTTGGACTGAAGCTTTCTTT.